The 14 T cell receptor beta chains below were found in one sample sequenced in a study of CD8+CD57+ T cells in acquired aplastic anemia. Genomic DNA was employed as the template in profiling TCR beta VDJ and CDR3. TCRdb passed the reads through MiXCR, listing each CDR3 protein once. There are under 350,000 distinct CDR3 sequences in the sample; under 60% occur only once, and around 1.3% lies in the top ten. The patients chosen for sequencing had shown expansion of CD8+CD57+ cells (detected by flow cytometry). Sequenced material: sorted CD4+, CD8+, or CD8+CD57+ T cells (not recorded which) from PBMCs. These receptors were obtained from a human donor with aplastic anemia.

This clonotype was recorded at least ten times. The rearrangement links TRBV6-1 to TRBJ1-3, with D uncertain. Germline values: CDR1 MNHNS, CDR2 SASEGT. V lost 3 bases and J 5 bases, leaving 23 bases between the germline ends. This CDR3 region has 18 residues. DNA of the CDR3: TGTGCCAGCAGTGATTTTCTGGGGAGAGGCCTCCAACGAAACACCATATATTTT. This encodes CASSDFLGRGLQRNTIYF.

The V call is TRBV2, the J call TRBJ1-3; a weak D match, TRBD1 (6 bases). The V end was cut by 4 bases, the J end by 10 bases, with 20 bases between. Per germline, CDR1 SNHLY and CDR2 FYNNEI. The CDR3 spans 15 residues. The CDR3 DNA sequence: TGTGCCAGCAGTGTTCTGGGGTATGAGGGGGAGACCATATATTTT. Translation gives CASSVLGYEGETIYF.

This clonotype was found many times. The gene calls are TRBV15 and TRBJ2-7, with 9 bases that match TRBD2. The CDR3 extends over 16 amino acids. The germline CDR1 and CDR2 sequences are LNHNV and YYDKDF (reference sequence). Trimming at V came to 0 bases and at J to 2 bases, leaving 5 bases not matched to a gene. The CDR3 loop reads CATSRDWPSGAYEQYF. CDR3 nucleotide sequence: TGTGCCACCAGCAGAGATTGGCCTAGCGGGGCCTACGAGCAGTACTTC.

This chain connects TRBV15 to TRBJ2-3; 9 bases align to TRBD2. J was trimmed by 2 bases and V by 5 bases; bases with no gene match: 5. CDR1 is LNHNV, CDR2 YYDKDF, per germline (reference sequence). The CDR3 covers 15 residues. The CDR3: CATSVGGGATDTQYF. CDR3 nucleotide sequence: TGTGCCACCAGCGTCGGCGGGGGGGCCACAGATACGCAGTATTTT.

The genes are TRBV4-1 and TRBJ1-3; unclear D gene. Per the germline V gene, CDR1 is MGHRA and CDR2 is YSYEKL. V lost 1 base to trimming and J lost 8 bases, with 12 bases between them. The CDR3 runs 14 residues. CDR3 loop: CASSQGASGYTIYF. Here the CDR3 DNA reads TGCGCCAGCAGCCAAGGCGCTAGCGGATACACCATATATTTT.

The CDR3 region is CASSSDLVTGYETQYF. CDR3 sequence (DNA): TGTGCCAGCAGCTCGGATCTTGTGACCGGCTACGAGACCCAGTACTTC. The chain recombines TRBV5-4 with TRBJ2-5, with D unresolved. Germline V gene lookup returns CDR1 SGHNT and CDR2 YYREEE (reference sequence). Trimming stripped 3 bases from V and 5 bases from J, with 20 bases between. The CDR3 is 16 amino acids.

Points on this clonotype: The germline gene is not matched at one end of the junction; a read error may be the cause. This sequence joins TRBV2 and TRBJ1-2; D is undetermined. Germline CDR1 and CDR2: SNHLY and FYNNEI. This CDR3 is 14 amino acids long. The CDR3 DNA follows: TGTGCCAGCAGTGAAAGTAGTGGGCCCTACGGCTACGCCTTC. Encoded protein: CASSESSGPYGYAF.

This sequence joins TRBV7-2 and TRBJ1-4; perhaps TRBD1 as D (5 bases). Germline CDR1 SGHTA, CDR2 FQGNSA. CDR3 length equals 16 residues. V was trimmed by 3 bases and J by 7 bases, leaving 18 bases between them. The CDR3 loop reads CASSFHWREQGEKLFF. CDR3 nucleotides: TGTGCCAGCAGCTTTCATTGGAGGGAGCAGGGTGAAAAACTGTTTTTT. Combining the CDR3 with reference TRBV7-2 and TRBJ1-4 gives the whole variable domain GAGVSQSPSNKVTEKGKDVELRCDPISGHTALYWYRQSLGQGLEFLIYFQGNSAPDKSGLPSDRFSAERTGGSVSTLTIQRTQQEDSAVYLCASSFHWREQGEKLFFGSGTQLSVL.

The V call is TRBV7-2, the J call TRBJ1-2; the D gene is possibly TRBD1 (6 bases). CDR3 size: 15 residues. The germline gives CDR1 SGHTA, CDR2 FQGNSA. Trimming stripped 6 bases from V and 7 bases from J, with 21 bases between. For the CDR3, the DNA is TGTGCCAGCAGACCGGGGGGGGGGCGAGCTGGTGGCTACACCTTC. It codes for CASRPGGGRAGGYTF.

The rearrangement links TRBV7-9 to TRBJ1-1; possibly TRBD1 for D (6 bases). With 0 bases removed from V and 5 bases from J, the gap between germline ends came to 13 bases. The germline CDR1 and CDR2 sequences are SEHNR and FQNEAQ (reference sequence). This CDR3 spans 15 amino acids. CDR3 amino acids: CASSLAGGTETEAFF. The CDR3 DNA reads as TGTGCCAGCAGCTTAGCGGGGGGCACGGAGACTGAAGCTTTCTTT.

With respect to this clonotype: Given a much more abundant clone one base away, this may be a read error. The chain couples TRBV27 to TRBJ1-6, with 7 bases that match TRBD1. This CDR3 has 15 amino acids. Trimming cost V 2 bases and J 7 bases; bases outside gene matches: 5. CDR1 and CDR2 (germline): MNHEY, SMNVEV (reference sequence). CDR3 nucleotides: TGTGCCAGCAGTTTACCGGCAGGGGGGAATTCACCCCTCCACTTT. Amino acid sequence: CASSLPAGGNSPLHF.

In its sample, this clonotype was seen many times. This chain joins TRBV19 and TRBJ1-5; 10 positions match TRBD1. The CDR3 has 16 residues. From germline, CDR1 is LNHDA and CDR2 SQIVND (reference sequence). Trimming took 9 bases from V and 4 from J; bases not matched to a gene: 12. The CDR3: CASIGTGVVGNQPQHF. DNA of the CDR3: TGTGCCAGCATCGGGACAGGGGTGGTGGGAAATCAGCCCCAGCATTTT.

The chain carries TRBV7-3 and TRBJ2-3, with 7 bases identical to TRBD1. Germline CDR1 SGHTA, CDR2 FQGTGA. The CDR3 spans 16 residues. V gave up 6 bases and J gave up 4 bases; unmatched junction bases: 13. This chain's CDR3 is CASSTIQGIWPDTQYF. DNA for the CDR3: TGTGCCAGCAGTACTATACAGGGGATTTGGCCAGATACGCAGTATTTT.

This clonotype was observed a handful of times. This may stem from a read error, because a much larger clone lies one nucleotide away. This chain connects TRBV9 to TRBJ2-7, with a tentative D call TRBD2 (6 bases). The V end lost 0 bases, the J end lost 5 bases, and 15 bases lay between the germline ends. Germline CDR1 SGDLS, CDR2 YYNGEE. The CDR3 sequence is 15 residues long. The CDR3 DNA sequence: TGTGCCAGCAGCGTAGGGGGGACTGTGTCCCACGAGCAGTACTTC. Translating gives CASSVGGTVSHEQYF.